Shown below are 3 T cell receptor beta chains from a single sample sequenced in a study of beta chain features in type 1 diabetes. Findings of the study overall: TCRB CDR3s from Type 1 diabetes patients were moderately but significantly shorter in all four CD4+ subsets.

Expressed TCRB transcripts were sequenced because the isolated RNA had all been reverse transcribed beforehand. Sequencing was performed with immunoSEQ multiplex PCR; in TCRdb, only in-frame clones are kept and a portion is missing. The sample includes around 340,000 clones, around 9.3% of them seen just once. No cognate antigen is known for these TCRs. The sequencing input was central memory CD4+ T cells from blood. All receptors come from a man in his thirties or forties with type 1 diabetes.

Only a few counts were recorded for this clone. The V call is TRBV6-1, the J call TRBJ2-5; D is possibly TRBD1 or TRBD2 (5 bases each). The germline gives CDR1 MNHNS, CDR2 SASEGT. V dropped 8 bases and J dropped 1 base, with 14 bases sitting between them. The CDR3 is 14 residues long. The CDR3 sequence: CASSQRDLQETQYF. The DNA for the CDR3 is TGTGCCAGCTCACAAAGGGACCTCCAAGAGACCCAGTACTTC.

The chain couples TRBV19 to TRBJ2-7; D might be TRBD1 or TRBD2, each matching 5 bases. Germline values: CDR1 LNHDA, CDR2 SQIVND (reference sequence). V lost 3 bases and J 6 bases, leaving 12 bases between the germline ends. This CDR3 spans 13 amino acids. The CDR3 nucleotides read TGTGCCAGTAGTATCGGGGCGACGGGCGAGCAGTACTTC. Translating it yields CASSIGATGEQYF.

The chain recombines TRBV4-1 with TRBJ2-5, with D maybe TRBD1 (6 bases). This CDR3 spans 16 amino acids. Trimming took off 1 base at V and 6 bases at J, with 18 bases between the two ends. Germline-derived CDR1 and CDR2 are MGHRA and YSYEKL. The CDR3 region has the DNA TGCGCCAGCAGCCAAGTTTTGGAACAGGGAATAAAGACCCAGTACTTC. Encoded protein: CASSQVLEQGIKTQYF.